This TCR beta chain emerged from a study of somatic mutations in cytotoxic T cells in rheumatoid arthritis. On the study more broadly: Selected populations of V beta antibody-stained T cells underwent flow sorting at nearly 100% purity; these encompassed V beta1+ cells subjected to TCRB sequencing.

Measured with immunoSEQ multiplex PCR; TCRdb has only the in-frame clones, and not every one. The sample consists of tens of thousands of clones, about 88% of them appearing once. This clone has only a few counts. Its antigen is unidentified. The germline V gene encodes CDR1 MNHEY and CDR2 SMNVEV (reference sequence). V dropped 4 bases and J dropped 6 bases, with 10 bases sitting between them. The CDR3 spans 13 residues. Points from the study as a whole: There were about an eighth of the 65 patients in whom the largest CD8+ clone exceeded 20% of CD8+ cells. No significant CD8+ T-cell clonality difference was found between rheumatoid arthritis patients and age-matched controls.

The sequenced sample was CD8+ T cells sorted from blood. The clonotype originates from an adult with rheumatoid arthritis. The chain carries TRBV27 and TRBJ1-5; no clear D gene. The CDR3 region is CASSSLEGQPQHF. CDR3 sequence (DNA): TGTGCCAGCAGTTCTTTAGAGGGTCAGCCCCAGCATTTT.